This T cell receptor (beta chain) derives from a study of cytomegalovirus exposure and HLA in healthy donors. The wider study: T cells numbering around 190 million yielded roughly 120 million unique TCR beta sequences in an earlier analysis. Overall study findings and caveats: Associated with HLA alleles at 0.05 false discovery rate in a later analysis were 16,951 TCR beta sequences.

Turning to this clone: Antigen: not known.

13 Jbeta primers and 60 Vbeta primers were used for the PCR. Method: immunoSEQ multiplex PCR; TCRdb's copy keeps in-frame clones and lacks some. The record lists 65,000 to 90,000 clones, of which the ten most abundant hold 2.4%. The V gene end was trimmed by 5 bases and the J gene end by 5 bases; junction bases not matched to a gene: 10. Germline CDR1 and CDR2: SGHTA and FQGNSA. The CDR3 has 16 amino acids. The chain couples TRBV7-2 to TRBJ2-5; 11 nucleotides align to TRBD2. The source is a female donor in good health and CMV-seropositive. Source material: PBMCs. Written as DNA, the CDR3 is TGTGCCAGCAGCCCAAATCCCGGACTAGCGGGTGAGACCCAGTACTTC. Translated: CASSPNPGLAGETQYF.